This passage covers 3 T cell receptor beta chains from one sample sequenced in a study of cytomegalovirus exposure and HLA in healthy donors. 60 Vbeta and 13 Jbeta primers were used in PCR. Some clones are missing from TCRdb's copy, which holds only in-frame ones; the method was immunoSEQ multiplex PCR. The table includes under 250,000 clones, roughly 80% detected once. The sequencing input was PBMCs. The source is a man aged 45-60 years in good health and CMV-seronegative.

This rearrangement joins TRBV5-4 to TRBJ2-1; 8 bases line up with TRBD2. The CDR3 has 14 residues. The J segment lost 6 bases and the V segment lost 2 bases, leaving 4 bases of the junction unmatched. The germline gives CDR1 SGHNT, CDR2 YYREEE (reference sequence). In DNA, the CDR3 is TGTGCCAGCAGCTTACCCAGCGGGAGCAATGAGCAGTTCTTC. It yields the protein CASSLPSGSNEQFF. The full variable domain, rest sourced from reference TRBV5-4 and TRBJ2-1, is ETGVTQSPTHLIKTRGQQVTLRCSSQSGHNTVSWYQQALGQGPQFIFQYYREEENGRGNFPPRFSGLQFPNYSSELNVNALELDDSALYLCASSLPSGSNEQFFGPGTRLTVL.

J is TRBJ1-2 and V is TRBV9, with 7 bases fitting TRBD1. V shed 2 bases and J 1 base; nucleotides not matched to a gene: 5. The CDR3 sequence is 15 residues long. Germline lookup yields CDR1 SGDLS and CDR2 YYNGEE. In DNA form, the CDR3 reads TGTGCCAGCAGCGTTAGTCGGGACAGTAACTATGGCTACACCTTC. Protein product: CASSVSRDSNYGYTF. Using reference TRBV9 and TRBJ1-2 for the parts outside the CDR3, the full variable domain is DSGVTQTPKHLITATGQRVTLRCSPRSGDLSVYWYQQSLDQGLQFLIQYYNGEERAKGNILERFSAQQFPDLHSELNLSSLELGDSALYFCASSVSRDSNYGYTFGSGTRLTVV.

This clone came up a few times. V usage is TRBV5-1 and J usage is TRBJ1-1; perhaps TRBD1 as D (6 bases). Germline CDR1 is SGHRS and CDR2 is YFSETQ. Trimming left V 1 base short and J 0 bases short, with 10 bases between. This CDR3 region has 15 residues. The CDR3 DNA is TGCGCCAGCAGCTTGAACAGGGTAATGAACACTGAAGCTTTCTTT. Its translation is CASSLNRVMNTEAFF.